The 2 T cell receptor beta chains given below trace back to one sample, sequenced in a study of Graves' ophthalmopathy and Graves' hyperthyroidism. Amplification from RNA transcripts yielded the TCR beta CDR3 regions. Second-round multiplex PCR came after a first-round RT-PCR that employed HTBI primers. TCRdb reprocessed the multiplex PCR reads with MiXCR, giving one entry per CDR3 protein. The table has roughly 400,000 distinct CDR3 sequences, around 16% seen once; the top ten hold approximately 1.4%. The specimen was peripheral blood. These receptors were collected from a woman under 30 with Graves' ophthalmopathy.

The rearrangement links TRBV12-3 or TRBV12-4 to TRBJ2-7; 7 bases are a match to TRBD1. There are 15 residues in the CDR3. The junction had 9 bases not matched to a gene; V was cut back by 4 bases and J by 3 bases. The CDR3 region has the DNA TGTGCCAGCAGTTCTACAGGGGTGAGGGTCTACGAGCAGTACTTC. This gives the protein CASSSTGVRVYEQYF.

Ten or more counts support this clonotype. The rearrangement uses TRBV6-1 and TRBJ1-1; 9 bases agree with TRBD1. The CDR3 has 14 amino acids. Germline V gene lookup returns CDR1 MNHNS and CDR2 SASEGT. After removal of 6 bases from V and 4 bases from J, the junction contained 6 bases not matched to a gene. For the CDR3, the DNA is TGTGCCAGCAGAATCAGGACAGGGGTCACTGAAGCTTTCTTT. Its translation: CASRIRTGVTEAFF.